This T cell receptor beta chain was captured by sequencing in a study of blood T cell repertoires in COVID-19. Overall study context: The United States, Italy and Spain provided the acute and convalescent COVID-19 samples. Sources were T cells, B-cell-depleted T cells, or PBMCs; the material itself was cDNA or gDNA.

Authors' data handling: Amplification of reference gene primers provided the estimated nucleated cell counts. Here immunoSEQ multiplex PCR was the method, and the copy in TCRdb shows in-frame clones only, minus some. D and trimming come from the DNA, and the V and J calls and clone size come from that table. The repertoire holds almost 100,000 clones, with roughly 86% as singletons. The ends lost 1 base at V and 1 base at J; junction bases unmatched: 13. This CDR3 has 18 residues. Germline CDR1 and CDR2: SGHRS and YFSETQ. Source material: peripheral blood. V usage is TRBV5-1 and J usage is TRBJ2-5; 7 bases match TRBD2. This clonotype was obtained from a man aged 50 or older with acute or convalescent COVID-19. The CDR3 here is CASSLLGLTSIVQETQYF. CDR3 DNA: TGCGCCAGCAGCTTGTTGGGACTGACTAGCATTGTCCAAGAGACCCAGTACTTC.